This record covers a single TCR beta chain. Its antigen is not known. The repertoire was sequenced with immunoSEQ multiplex PCR; TCRdb's copy has only in-frame clones and lacks some. Here the sample spans 60,000 to 70,000 clones, around four fifths being singletons. The record originates from a study of glioma-infiltrating T cells after dendritic cell vaccination. Study overall: Autologous tumor lysate-pulsed dendritic cell vaccination was given between 2003 and 2012.

Study results and caveats: Higher TCR clonality did not directly relate to longer survival.

CDR1 and CDR2 (germline): SGHVS, FQNEAQ. V was pared by 2 bases and J by 1 base, with 8 bases of the junction left unmatched. This CDR3 region has 16 residues. The material sequenced was blood, taken before dendritic cell vaccination. J is TRBJ2-7 and V is TRBV7-8; TRBD1 aligns across 7 bases. The source of this sequence is a human donor with glioblastoma. Here the CDR3 reads CASSLSGQSGSYEQYF. The CDR3 coding sequence is TGTGCCAGCAGCTTATCGGGACAGTCAGGATCCTACGAGCAGTACTTC. The variable domain in full, with the rest retrieved from reference TRBV7-8 and TRBJ2-7, is GAGVSQSPRYKVAKRGQDVALRCDPISGHVSLFWYQQALGQGPEFLTYFQNEAQLDKSGLPSDRFFAERPEGSVSTLKIQRTQQEDSAVYLCASSLSGQSGSYEQYFGPGTRLTVT.